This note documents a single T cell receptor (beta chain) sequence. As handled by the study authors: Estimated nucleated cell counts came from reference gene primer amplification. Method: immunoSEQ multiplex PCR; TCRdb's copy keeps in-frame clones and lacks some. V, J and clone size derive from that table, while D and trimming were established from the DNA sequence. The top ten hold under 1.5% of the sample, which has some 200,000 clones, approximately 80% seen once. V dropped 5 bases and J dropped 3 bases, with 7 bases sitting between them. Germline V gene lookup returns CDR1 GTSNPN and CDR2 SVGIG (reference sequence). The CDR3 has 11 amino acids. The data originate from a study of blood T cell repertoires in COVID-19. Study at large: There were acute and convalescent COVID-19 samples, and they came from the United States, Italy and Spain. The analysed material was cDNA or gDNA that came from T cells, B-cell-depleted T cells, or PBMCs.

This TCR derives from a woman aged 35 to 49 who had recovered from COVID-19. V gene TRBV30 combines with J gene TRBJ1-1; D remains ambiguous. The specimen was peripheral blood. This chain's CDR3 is CAWGRDTEAFF. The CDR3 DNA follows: TGTGCCTGGGGGAGGGACACTGAAGCTTTCTTT.